This T cell receptor beta chain was retrieved from a study of cytomegalovirus exposure and HLA in healthy donors. Study as a whole: Sequencing of 150 million to 200 million T cells in an earlier analysis found 90 million to 120 million unique TCR beta sequences. In an early release, HLA-typed donors contributed tens of millions of unique TCR sequences.

Overall study results and limits: An ancestry cluster, one associated with Asian ancestry, reportedly showed fewer N-insertions than the roughly 670-donor mean in a later analysis. V- and J-gene trimming of TCR beta was linked (in a later analysis) to a missense DCLRE1C variant.

In regard to this clone: The target antigen is unknown.

Vbeta (60) and Jbeta (13) primers were used in the PCR. The protocol was immunoSEQ multiplex PCR, while the TCRdb copy is restricted to in-frame clones and leaves out a portion. Of 150,000 to 180,000 clones in the sample, roughly 74% are singletons; the top ten hold approximately 2.6%. The ends lost 3 bases at V and 6 bases at J; junction bases unmatched: 10. Germline V gene sequence: CDR1 MNHEY, CDR2 SMNVEV (reference sequence). The length of the CDR3 is 16 residues. The chain carries TRBV27 and TRBJ1-5, with TRBD1 matching over 8 bases. The sample consisted of PBMCs. The sequence came from a man between 18 and 29 years old in good health and CMV-seronegative. CDR3 nucleotides: TGTGCCAGCAGTTTTTCGTCAGGGGGCTTTAGTCAGCCCCAGCATTTT. Amino acids: CASSFSSGGFSQPQHF.